Below, 28 T cell receptor beta chains from the same sample are listed, as sequenced in a study of Ad26.COV2.S vaccination and SARS-CoV-2 variants. Treatment described: over 15 received Ad26.COV2.S at low or high dose, single or two shots; several received placebo; per-sample allocation not given. The samples date from day 63 after the first vaccine or placebo injection. The assay was immunoSEQ multiplex PCR, and TCRdb's table has in-frame clones only and misses some. In the table there are some 410,000 clones, around 92% of which are singletons. Source: peripheral blood, taken in a trial of Ad26.COV2.S vaccine versus placebo. These receptors were obtained from a person between 18 and 59 years old who received the Ad26.COV2.S COVID-19 vaccine or a placebo.

This chain connects TRBV2 to TRBJ1-5, with a possible D match to TRBD1 (6 bases). Trimming removed 6 bases from V and 8 bases from J, with 17 bases in between. The germline gives CDR1 SNHLY, CDR2 FYNNEI. The CDR3 contains 14 residues. CDR3 amino acids: CASRETGLSEPQHF. The CDR3, as DNA: TGTGCCAGCAGGGAAACAGGGTTATCGGAGCCCCAGCATTTT.

The rearrangement uses TRBV4-3 and TRBJ1-4, with a tentative D call TRBD1 (5 bases). Germline V gene lookup returns CDR1 LGHNA and CDR2 YSLEER. V dropped 0 bases and J dropped 5 bases, with 10 bases sitting between them. This CDR3 has 15 amino acids. In DNA form, the CDR3 reads TGCGCCAGCAGCCAAGATAGGGGAAGCAATGAAAAACTGTTTTTT. Translation gives CASSQDRGSNEKLFF.

The V call is TRBV9, the J call TRBJ2-3, with 7 bases lining up with TRBD2. The CDR3 runs 14 residues. V was pared by 4 bases and J by 2 bases, with 4 bases of the junction left unmatched. CDR1 and CDR2 from the germline V gene are SGDLS and YYNGEE. The CDR3 nucleotides read TGTGCCAGCAGCCTCGGGGGGAACACAGATACGCAGTATTTT. This sequence encodes CASSLGGNTDTQYF.

V and J are TRBV3-1 (or the pseudogene TRBV3-2) and TRBJ1-6; weak D call: TRBD1 (5 bases). Germline CDR1 reads LGHDT; CDR2 reads YNNKEL (reference sequence). The CDR3 covers 15 residues. V lost 5 bases and J lost 7, with 15 bases in between. In DNA form, the CDR3 reads TGTGCCAGCAGCACCCTCCGGGACGCCAATTCACCCCTCCACTTT. Amino acids: CASSTLRDANSPLHF.

This chain links TRBV15 with TRBJ2-1; D perhaps matches TRBD2 (6 bases). V lost 0 bases, J lost 12 bases, and 12 bases lay in between. CDR1 and CDR2 (germline): LNHNV, YYDKDF (reference sequence). The CDR3 spans 13 residues. The CDR3 reads CATSRDRGAPQFF. Written as DNA, the CDR3 is TGTGCCACCAGCAGAGATCGCGGGGCGCCGCAGTTCTTC.

The chain links TRBV6-1 to TRBJ2-1; D remains ambiguous. This CDR3 has 16 amino acids. Germline V gives CDR1 MNHNS, CDR2 SASEGT. The V gene lost 5 bases and the J gene lost 3 bases, with 17 bases spanning the gap. In DNA form, the CDR3 reads TGTGCCAGCAGTAAAGATCAATCTGCTTACTACAATGAGCAGTTCTTC. Amino acid sequence: CASSKDQSAYYNEQFF.

This rearrangement joins TRBV3-1 (or the pseudogene TRBV3-2) to TRBJ2-7, with 11 bases lining up with TRBD2. Germline V gives CDR1 LGHDT, CDR2 YNNKEL (reference sequence). V shed 6 bases, J shed 5 bases, and the junction held 12 bases outside the gene matches. The CDR3 consists of 16 residues. The CDR3 region has the DNA TGTGCCAGCAGTCCCCTCCTACTAGCGGGGGATCACGAGCAGTACTTC. Amino acids: CASSPLLLAGDHEQYF.

Of note for this clone: The same CDR3 arises from other DNA sequences in this sample as well. This chain links TRBV5-1 with TRBJ2-7; D not resolved. V was clipped by 0 bases and J by 3 bases, with 4 bases between them. Germline V gives CDR1 SGHRS, CDR2 YFSETQ. CDR3 length: 12 residues. CDR3 DNA: TGCGCCAGCAGCTTGGGCCTCTACGAGCAGTACTTC. The encoded protein is CASSLGLYEQYF.

J is TRBJ2-7 and V is TRBV6-5; 9 bases align to TRBD1. V trimming: 0 bases; J trimming: 7 bases; junction bases outside the gene matches: 7. Germline V gives CDR1 MNHEY, CDR2 SVGAGI. The CDR3 has 15 residues. CDR3 in amino acids: CASSYSTQGAQEQYF. The CDR3 nucleotides are TGTGCCAGCAGTTACTCGACACAGGGGGCGCAAGAGCAGTACTTC.

The chain employs TRBV4-1 and TRBJ2-6; 9 nucleotides match TRBD2. The V and J ends lost 4 bases and 3 bases, in that order; junction bases with no gene match: 13. The CDR3 has 19 amino acids. The germline V gene has CDR1 MGHRA and CDR2 YSYEKL. The CDR3 DNA follows: TGCGCCAGCAGCCCAGCCCCGGGCGGGGGGGCGAATGGGGCCAACGTCCTGACTTTC. Translated: CASSPAPGGGANGANVLTF.

This rearrangement joins TRBV2 to TRBJ2-7; 7 bases line up with TRBD1. J was trimmed by 2 bases and V by 3 bases; bases with no gene match: 4. The CDR3 runs 14 residues. CDR1 and CDR2 from the germline V gene are SNHLY and FYNNEI. The CDR3, as DNA: TGTGCCAGCAGTGATAGGGACAGAACCTACGAGCAGTACTTC. It codes for CASSDRDRTYEQYF.

This chain uses TRBV27 with TRBJ2-2; D is tentatively TRBD1 or TRBD2 (5 bases each). V gave up 2 bases and J gave up 0 bases, with 16 bases separating them. Germline values: CDR1 MNHEY, CDR2 SMNVEV (reference sequence). This CDR3 comprises 18 residues. In nucleotides, the CDR3 is TGTGCCAGCAGTTTAGCCGGGACGGACATTCCGAACACCGGGGAGCTGTTTTTT. Protein sequence: CASSLAGTDIPNTGELFF.

This rearrangement joins TRBV29-1 to TRBJ1-2; a possible D gene is TRBD1 (6 bases). The CDR3 totals 14 residues. Germline V gene data show CDR1 as SQVTM and CDR2 as ANQGSEA. Deletions cut 2 bases from V and 4 bases from J, with 14 bases between. CDR3 in amino acids: CSVESEGDTYGYTF. In DNA form, the CDR3 reads TGCAGCGTTGAATCAGAGGGGGACACCTATGGCTACACCTTC.

A single count supports this clone. The chain has TRBV28 and TRBJ2-1; D is tentatively TRBD1 or TRBD2 (5 bases each). The CDR3 is 12 amino acids. CDR1 and CDR2 from the germline V gene are MDHEN and SYDVKM. V was trimmed by 2 bases and J by 14 bases, leaving 13 bases between them. The CDR3 region is CASSLGPWDEFF. In DNA form, the CDR3 reads TGTGCCAGCAGTTTAGGCCCCTGGGACGAGTTCTTC.

The CDR3 bases are TGTGCCAGCAGCTTAAACTTCCAAAACACCATATATTTT. It yields the protein CASSLNFQNTIYF. The rearrangement uses TRBV11-2 and TRBJ1-3, with no clear D. This CDR3 spans 13 amino acids. V was shortened by 2 bases and J by 6 bases, with 8 bases between the two germline ends. Germline lookup yields CDR1 SGHAT and CDR2 FQNNGV.

The chain is built from TRBV19 and TRBJ2-3; TRBD1 might be the D (5 bases). Germline V gene data show CDR1 as LNHDA and CDR2 as SQIVND (reference sequence). V lost 0 bases and J 6 bases, leaving 16 bases between the germline ends. The CDR3 contains 16 residues. DNA of the CDR3: TGTGCCAGTAGTATAGATCTGGGCAGGGAATATGATACGCAGTATTTT. Amino acid sequence: CASSIDLGREYDTQYF. The full variable domain, with the rest looked up from reference TRBV19 and TRBJ2-3, is DGGITQSPKYLFRKEGQNVTLSCEQNLNHDAMYWYRQDPGQGLRLIYYSQIVNDFQKGDIAEGYSVSREKKESFPLTVTSAQKNPTAFYLCASSIDLGREYDTQYFGPGTRLTVL.

The chain carries TRBV28 and TRBJ2-7; 10 nucleotides align to TRBD2. The CDR3 extends over 13 amino acids. Trimming at V came to 4 bases and at J to 5 bases, leaving 2 bases not matched to a gene. Germline V gene lookup returns CDR1 MDHEN and CDR2 SYDVKM. DNA for the CDR3: TGTGCCAGCAGTTCCGGACTAGCGGACGAGCAGTACTTC. It codes for CASSSGLADEQYF.

The rearrangement joins TRBV14 to TRBJ1-2; D unresolved. CDR3 size: 16 residues. Trimming left V 0 bases short and J 8 bases short, with 19 bases between. The germline V gene encodes CDR1 SGHDN and CDR2 FVKESK. The DNA for the CDR3 is TGTGCCAGCAGCCAAGAGGGTCTGGTTGGGGTTGGAGGCTACACCTTC. Translating gives CASSQEGLVGVGGYTF.

This chain links TRBV9 with TRBJ2-3; 8 nucleotides agree with TRBD1. With 2 bases clipped from V and 4 bases from J, the junction kept 12 bases outside the gene matches. The CDR3 sequence is 17 residues long. From germline, CDR1 is SGDLS and CDR2 YYNGEE. The CDR3 region is CASSVGQGGGGSDTQYF. Here the CDR3 DNA reads TGTGCCAGCAGCGTCGGACAGGGAGGAGGAGGCTCAGATACGCAGTATTTT.

This clone was seen a single time. The chain links TRBV5-1 to TRBJ2-5; D might be TRBD1 (6 bases). Between the trimmed V and J ends, which lost 5 bases and 0 bases, there was a span of 11 bases. The CDR3 is made up of 14 amino acids. Germline CDR1 is SGHRS and CDR2 is YFSETQ. CDR3 protein: CASSHTGYQETQYF. The CDR3 coding sequence is TGCGCCAGCAGTCATACAGGGTACCAAGAGACCCAGTACTTC.

The rearrangement links TRBV6-2 or TRBV6-3 to TRBJ1-6; unclear D gene. Germline V CDR1 and CDR2: MNHEY, SVGEGT. The V end was cut by 6 bases, the J end by 0 bases, with 12 bases between. This CDR3 is 16 amino acids long. The CDR3 loop is CASSPIGPSYNSPLHF. The CDR3 DNA sequence: TGTGCCAGCAGCCCTATCGGTCCCTCCTATAATTCACCCCTCCACTTT.

The chain couples TRBV2 to TRBJ2-7; D unclear. Between the trimmed V and J ends, which lost 5 bases and 0 bases, there was a span of 5 bases. CDR1 and CDR2 (germline): SNHLY, FYNNEI. CDR3 length equals 12 residues. The CDR3 sequence is CASSLLSYEQYF. The CDR3 DNA reads TGTGCCAGCAGTCTTCTCTCCTACGAGCAGTACTTC.

This clone has only one observation. The chain links TRBV5-4 to TRBJ2-7; the match to TRBD1 covers 8 bases. The CDR3 spans 14 residues. Germline loops: CDR1 SGHNT, CDR2 YYREEE (reference sequence). J was trimmed by 7 bases and V by 5 bases; bases with no gene match: 11. The CDR3: CASSSGQGQGEQYF. CDR3 DNA sequence: TGTGCCAGCAGTTCCGGACAGGGTCAAGGTGAGCAGTACTTC.

The chain uses TRBV5-6 and TRBJ2-7; weak D call: TRBD2 (5 bases). This CDR3 comprises 14 residues. V shed 0 bases and J shed 3 bases, with 10 bases lying between them. Germline values: CDR1 SGHDT, CDR2 YYEEEE. For the CDR3, the DNA is TGTGCCAGCAGCTTGGAAATGGGAGACTACGAGCAGTACTTC. Translating gives CASSLEMGDYEQYF.

Concerning this clone: The junction departs from the called germline gene at one end, perhaps through a read error. The chain uses TRBV7-9 and TRBJ1-1; 11 bases agree with TRBD1. CDR3 length: 16 residues. Germline values: CDR1 SEHNR, CDR2 FQNEAQ (reference sequence). The CDR3 sequence is CASSSGQGVLVYGPAF. DNA of the CDR3: TGTGCCAGCAGCTCGGGACAGGGGGTTCTAGTTTACGGCCCTGCCTTT. Full variable domain (rest looked up from reference TRBV7-9 and TRBJ1-1): DTGVSQNPRHKITKRGQNVTFRCDPISEHNRLYWYRQTLGQGPEFLTYFQNEAQLEKSRLLSDRFSAERPKGSFSTLEIQRTEQGDSAMYLCASSSGQGVLVYGPAFGQGTRLTVV.

The chain uses TRBV7-2 and TRBJ2-7; no definite D call. CDR3 length equals 14 residues. The germline CDR1 and CDR2 sequences are SGHTA and FQGNSA. Trimming removed 6 bases at V and 3 bases at J, with 15 bases between. The CDR3 loop is CASSPALLGYEQYF. The CDR3 coding sequence is TGTGCCAGCAGTCCAGCCCTTTTGGGCTACGAGCAGTACTTC.

The J gene is TRBJ2-5, the V gene TRBV6-2 or TRBV6-3; D not certain. Germline V lookup: CDR1 MNHEY, CDR2 SVGEGT. V was pared by 4 bases and J by 6 bases, with 12 bases between. This CDR3 is built from 13 residues. CDR3 amino acids: CASSFPAPQTQYF. The CDR3 DNA follows: TGTGCCAGCAGTTTCCCGGCCCCGCAGACCCAGTACTTC.

The J gene is TRBJ2-3, the V gene TRBV11-2, with D tentatively TRBD1 or TRBD2 (5 bases each). The CDR3 runs 15 residues. The V gene lost 6 bases and the J gene lost 2 bases, with 15 bases spanning the gap. Germline CDR1 SGHAT, CDR2 FQNNGV. CDR3 in DNA: TGTGCCAGCAGGCCCCCGGGACGGAACACAGATACGCAGTATTTT. Amino acid sequence: CASRPPGRNTDTQYF. The complete variable domain, with remaining parts taken from reference TRBV11-2 and TRBJ2-3, reads EAGVAQSPRYKIIEKRQSVAFWCNPISGHATLYWYQQILGQGPKLLIQFQNNGVVDDSQLPKDRFSAERLKGVDSTLKIQPAKLEDSAVYLCASRPPGRNTDTQYFGPGTRLTVL.